The clone carrying this T cell receptor (beta chain) was picked up one time. The data belong to a study of T cell changes during pregnancy in multiple sclerosis. Sequencing was performed with immunoSEQ multiplex PCR; in TCRdb, only in-frame clones are kept and a portion is missing. Of 70,000 to 80,000 clones in the sample, about 90% are singletons; the top ten hold 0.43%. V was trimmed by 4 bases and J by 5 bases, leaving 18 bases between them. Germline loops: CDR1 MNHNS, CDR2 SASEGT. The CDR3 runs 15 residues. The sequence derives from a female donor with multiple sclerosis, enrolled in a pregnancy study. The genes are TRBV6-1 and TRBJ2-7; the D gene is possibly TRBD2 (6 bases). The sequencing used CD4+ T cells from peripheral blood mononuclear cells, collected before pregnancy. CDR3: CASSGPSWRGHEQYF. CDR3 in DNA: TGTGCCAGCAGTGGGCCTTCTTGGAGGGGCCACGAGCAGTACTTC.